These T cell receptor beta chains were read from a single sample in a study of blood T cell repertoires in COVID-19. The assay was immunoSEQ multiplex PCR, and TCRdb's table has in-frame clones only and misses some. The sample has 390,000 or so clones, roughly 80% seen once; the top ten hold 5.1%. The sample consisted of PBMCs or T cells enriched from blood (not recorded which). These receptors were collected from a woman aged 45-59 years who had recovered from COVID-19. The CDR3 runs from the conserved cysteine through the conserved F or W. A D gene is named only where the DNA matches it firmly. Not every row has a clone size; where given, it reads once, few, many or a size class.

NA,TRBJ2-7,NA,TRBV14,CASSQDLINEQYF,TGTGCCAGCAGCCAAGATCTAATCAACGAGCAGTACTTC
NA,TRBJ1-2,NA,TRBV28,CASSLDRTQNGYTF,TGTGCCAGCAGTTTAGACAGAACACAAAATGGCTACACCTTC
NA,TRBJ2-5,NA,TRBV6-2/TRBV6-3,CASSYLAQETQYF,TGTGCCAGCAGTTACTTGGCCCAAGAGACCCAGTACTTC
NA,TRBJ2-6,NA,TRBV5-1,CASSIPGAGANVLTF,TGCGCCAGCAGCATACCAGGGGCTGGGGCCAACGTCCTGACTTTC
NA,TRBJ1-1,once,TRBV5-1,CASSRGQENTEAFF,TGCGCCAGCAGCCGGGGACAAGAGAACACTGAAGCTTTCTTT
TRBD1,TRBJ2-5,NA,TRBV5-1,CASSFSRQGRQTQYF,TGCGCCAGCAGCTTTTCCAGACAGGGTCGGCAGACCCAGTACTTC
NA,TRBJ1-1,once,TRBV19,CASSYQTRGEAFF,TGTGCCAGTAGTTACCAGACAAGGGGTGAAGCTTTCTTT
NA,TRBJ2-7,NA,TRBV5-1,CASSLSDNSYEQYF,TGCGCCAGCAGCTTGAGTGACAACTCCTACGAGCAGTACTTC
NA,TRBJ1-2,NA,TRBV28,CASSPMQGKPAWAYGYTF,TGTGCCAGCAGTCCCATGCAGGGAAAACCGGCTTGGGCGTATGGCTACACCTTC
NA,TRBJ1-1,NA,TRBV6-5,CASSYSTRSEAFF,TGTGCCAGCAGTTACTCGACTCGGTCTGAAGCTTTCTTT
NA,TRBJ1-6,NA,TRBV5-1,CASSLALGEDSPLHF,TGCGCCAGCAGCTTAGCCCTCGGGGAGGATTCACCCCTCCACTTT
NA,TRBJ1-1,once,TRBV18,CASSRTRNTEAFF,TGTGCCAGCTCACGGACACGCAACACTGAAGCTTTCTTT
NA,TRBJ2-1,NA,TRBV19,CASSMRDNEQFF,TGTGCCAGTAGTATGAGAGACAATGAGCAGTTCTTC
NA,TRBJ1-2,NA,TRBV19,CASTGIYGYTF,TGTGCCAGTACAGGGATCTATGGCTACACCTTC
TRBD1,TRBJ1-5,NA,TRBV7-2,CASSRTGNQPQHF,TGTGCCAGCAGCAGGACAGGGAATCAGCCCCAGCATTTT
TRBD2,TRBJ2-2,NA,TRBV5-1,CASSSLAGGNTGELFF,TGCGCCAGCAGCTCTCTAGCGGGAGGGAACACCGGGGAGCTGTTTTTT
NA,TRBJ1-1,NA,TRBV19,CASKRTANTEAFF,TGTGCCAGTAAACGGACAGCGAACACTGAAGCTTTCTTT
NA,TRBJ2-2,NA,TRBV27,CASGAQGIPGELFF,TGTGCCAGCGGCGCACAGGGAATACCCGGGGAGCTGTTTTTT
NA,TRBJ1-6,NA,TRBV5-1,CASSRDLSSYNSPLHF,TGCGCCAGCAGCAGGGACTTGAGCTCCTATAATTCACCCCTCCACTTT
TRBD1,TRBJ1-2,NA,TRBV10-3,CAISADRGWTNYGYTF,TGTGCCATCAGTGCCGACAGGGGTTGGACTAACTATGGCTACACCTTC
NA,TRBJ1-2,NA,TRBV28,CASSLVGGRGNGYTF,TGTGCCAGCAGTTTAGTCGGGGGGCGCGGGAATGGCTACACCTTC
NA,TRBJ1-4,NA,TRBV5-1,CASSEDRGTNEKLFF,TGCGCCAGCAGCGAGGATCGAGGTACTAATGAAAAACTGTTTTTT
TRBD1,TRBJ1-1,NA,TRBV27,CASRRDRGPSTEAFF,TGTGCCAGCCGGAGGGACAGGGGGCCTAGCACTGAAGCTTTCTTT
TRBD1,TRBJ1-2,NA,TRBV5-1,CASSRDRLEVTNYGYTF,TGCGCCAGCAGTCGGGACAGACTCGAAGTTACAAACTATGGCTACACCTTC
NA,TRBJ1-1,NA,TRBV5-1,CASSLVGQTTTEAFF,TGCGCCAGCAGCTTGGTTGGACAGACAACCACTGAAGCTTTCTTT
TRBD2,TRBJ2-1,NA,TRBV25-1,CASRDGFLAGGQEFF,TGTGCCAGCAGGGACGGCTTTCTTGCGGGAGGCCAGGAGTTCTTC
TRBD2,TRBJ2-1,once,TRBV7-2,CASSSLGVAGGPGIKKFF,TGTGCCAGCAGCTCCCTCGGGGTAGCGGGAGGGCCTGGGATCAAGAAGTTCTTC
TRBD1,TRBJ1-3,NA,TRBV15,CATTADRASYTIYF,TGTGCCACCACCGCGGACAGGGCCTCGTACACCATATATTTT